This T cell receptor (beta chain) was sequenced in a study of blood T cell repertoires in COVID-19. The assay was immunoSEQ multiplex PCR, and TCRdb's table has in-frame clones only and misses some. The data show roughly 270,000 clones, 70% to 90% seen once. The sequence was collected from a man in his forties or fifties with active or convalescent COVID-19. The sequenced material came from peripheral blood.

CDR3 sequence reads: CASSLLESGSPTDTQYF. The CDR3 nucleotides read TGTGCCAGCAGTTTATTGGAGAGCGGGAGCCCGACAGATACGCAGTATTTT. The rearrangement links TRBV27 to TRBJ2-3; the match to TRBD2 covers 8 bases. This CDR3 spans 17 amino acids. Trimming took 1 base from V and 3 from J; bases not matched to a gene: 9. Germline lookup yields CDR1 MNHEY and CDR2 SMNVEV (reference sequence).